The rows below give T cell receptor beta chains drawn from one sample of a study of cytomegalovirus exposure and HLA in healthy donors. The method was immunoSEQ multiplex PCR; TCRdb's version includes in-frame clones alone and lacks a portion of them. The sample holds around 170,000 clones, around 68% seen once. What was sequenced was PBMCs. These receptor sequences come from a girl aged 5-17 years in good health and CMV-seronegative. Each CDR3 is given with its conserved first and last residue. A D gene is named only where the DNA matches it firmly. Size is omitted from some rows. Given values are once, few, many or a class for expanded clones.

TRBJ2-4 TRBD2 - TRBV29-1 CSVDGTSGGPVAKNIQYF TGCAGCGTCGATGGGACTAGCGGGGGCCCTGTAGCCAAAAACATTCAGTACTTC
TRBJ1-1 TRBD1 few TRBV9 CASSASRQGAHPPEAFF TGTGCCAGCAGCGCATCCCGACAGGGGGCTCACCCACCTGAAGCTTTCTTT
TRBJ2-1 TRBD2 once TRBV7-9 CASSLVLAGVYNEQFF TGTGCCAGCAGCTTAGTTCTAGCGGGGGTCTACAATGAGCAGTTCTTC
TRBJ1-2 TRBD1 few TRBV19 CASSIEGQGPSNYGYTF TGTGCCAGTAGTATAGAAGGACAGGGCCCCTCTAACTATGGCTACACCTTC
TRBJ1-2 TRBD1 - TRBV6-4 CASRGTAYGYTF TGTGCCAGCAGAGGGACAGCCTATGGCTACACCTTC
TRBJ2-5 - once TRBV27 CASSLSGRVAEETQYF TGTGCCAGCAGTTTATCGGGTAGGGTAGCGGAAGAGACCCAGTACTTC
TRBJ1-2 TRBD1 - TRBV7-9 CASEGAGGYTF TGTGCCAGCGAGGGGGCCGGCGGCTACACCTTC
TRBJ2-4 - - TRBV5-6 CASSSYNIRVRPKNIQYF TGTGCCAGCAGCTCTTATAATATCAGGGTACGGCCGAAAAACATTCAGTACTTC
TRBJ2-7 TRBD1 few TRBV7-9 CASSVPRIEDRLYEQYF TGTGCCAGCAGCGTACCGAGAATTGAGGACAGGCTCTACGAGCAGTACTTC
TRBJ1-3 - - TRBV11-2 CASGMVPGNTIYF TGTGCCAGCGGCATGGTACCTGGAAACACCATATATTTT
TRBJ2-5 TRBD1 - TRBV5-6 CASSRQGAGETQYF TGTGCCAGCAGCCGTCAGGGGGCCGGGGAGACCCAGTACTTC
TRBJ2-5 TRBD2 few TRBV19 CASSISGSGQETQYF TGTGCCAGTAGTATCTCCGGTAGCGGGCAAGAGACCCAGTACTTC
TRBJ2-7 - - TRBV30 CAWSMDSYYEQYF TGTGCCTGGAGTATGGACTCTTACTACGAGCAGTACTTC
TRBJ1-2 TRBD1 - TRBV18 CASSPGTELYGYTF TGTGCCAGCTCACCCGGGACAGAGCTCTATGGCTACACCTTC
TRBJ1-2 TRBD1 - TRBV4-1 CASSQPIPNRGSGYTF TGCGCCAGCAGCCAACCGATTCCTAACAGGGGCAGTGGCTACACCTTC
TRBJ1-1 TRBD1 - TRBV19 CASSRDREGSAAFF TGTGCCAGTAGTAGGGACAGGGAAGGCTCCGCTGCTTTCTTT
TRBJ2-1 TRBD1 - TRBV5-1 CASSSRDRVYNEQFF TGCGCCAGCAGCTCTCGGGACAGGGTTTACAATGAGCAGTTCTTC